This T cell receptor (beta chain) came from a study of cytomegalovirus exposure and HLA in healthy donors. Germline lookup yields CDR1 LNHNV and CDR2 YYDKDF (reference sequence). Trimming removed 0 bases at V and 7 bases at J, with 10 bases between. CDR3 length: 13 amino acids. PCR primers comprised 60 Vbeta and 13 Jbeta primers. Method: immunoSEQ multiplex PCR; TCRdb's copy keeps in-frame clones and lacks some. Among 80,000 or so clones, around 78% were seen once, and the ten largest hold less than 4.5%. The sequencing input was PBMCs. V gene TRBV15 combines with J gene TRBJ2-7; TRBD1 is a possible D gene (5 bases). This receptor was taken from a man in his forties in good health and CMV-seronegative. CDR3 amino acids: CATSRDRVGEQYF. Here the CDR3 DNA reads TGTGCCACCAGCAGAGACAGGGTGGGAGAGCAGTACTTC.